The rows below give T cell receptor beta chains drawn from one sample of a study of cytotoxic CD8 clonotypes in ibrutinib-treated CLL. Method: immunoSEQ multiplex PCR; TCRdb's copy keeps in-frame clones and lacks some. This table holds roughly 14,000 clones, around 67% found once. The sequencing used PBMCs, collected before ibrutinib treatment. These receptors were taken from a human donor with chronic lymphocytic leukemia. CDR3s include the opening cysteine and the closing phenylalanine or tryptophan. Fields, in order: J gene, clone size, D gene, V gene, CDR3 protein, CDR3 DNA. A D gene is named only where the DNA matches it firmly. Not all rows give a size; the values are once, few, many and, for expanded clones, a class.

J: TRBJ2-7; size: NA; D: NA; V: TRBV30; CDR3: CAWRPGQGYEQYF; DNA: TGTGCCTGGAGACCGGGGCAGGGCTACGAGCAGTACTTC
J: TRBJ2-7; size: NA; D: NA; V: TRBV19; CDR3: CASSIGEPYEQYF; DNA: TGTGCCAGTAGTATCGGGGAACCCTACGAGCAGTACTTC
J: TRBJ2-1; size: NA; D: TRBD2; V: TRBV23-1; CDR3: CASSQSGGLAASYNEQFF; DNA: TGCGCCAGCAGTCAATCGGGGGGACTAGCGGCCTCCTACAATGAGCAGTTCTTC
J: TRBJ1-2; size: NA; D: NA; V: TRBV7-2; CDR3: CASSLDLRTF; DNA: TGTGCCAGCAGCTTAGATCTCCGGACCTTC
J: TRBJ1-2; size: NA; D: NA; V: TRBV2; CDR3: CAIPWGWRYTF; DNA: TGTGCCATCCCGTGGGGCTGGCGCTACACCTTC
J: TRBJ1-2; size: NA; D: NA; V: TRBV19; CDR3: CASSIAQESSYGYTF; DNA: TGTGCCAGTAGTATTGCCCAGGAGAGCTCCTATGGCTACACCTTC
J: TRBJ2-3; size: NA; D: NA; V: TRBV5-5; CDR3: CASSLFSPLRDTQYF; DNA: TGTGCCAGCAGCTTGTTTTCCCCTTTACGCGATACGCAGTATTTT
J: TRBJ2-7; size: NA; D: NA; V: TRBV5-1; CDR3: CASSSGLGGSSYEQYF; DNA: TGCGCCAGCAGCTCGGGTTTAGGGGGGAGCTCCTACGAGCAGTACTTC
J: TRBJ2-7; size: NA; D: NA; V: TRBV10-1; CDR3: CASSGADYEQYF; DNA: TGCGCCAGCAGTGGGGCAGACTACGAGCAGTACTTC
J: TRBJ1-1; size: large; D: NA; V: TRBV10-3; CDR3: CAISEGWSPTEAFF; DNA: TGTGCCATCAGTGAGGGGTGGAGTCCCACTGAAGCTTTCTTT
J: TRBJ2-7; size: NA; D: TRBD1; V: TRBV6-5; CDR3: CASSRDRRSSYEQYF; DNA: TGTGCCAGCAGTAGGGACAGGCGATCTTCCTACGAGCAGTACTTC
J: TRBJ2-1; size: few; D: NA; V: TRBV7-9; CDR3: CASSSKPSYNEQFF; DNA: TGTGCCAGCAGCTCCAAGCCCTCCTACAATGAGCAGTTCTTC
J: TRBJ2-7; size: few; D: NA; V: TRBV4-2; CDR3: CASSQDRRSYEQYF; DNA: TGTGCCAGCAGCCAAGATCGCCGCAGCTACGAGCAGTACTTC
J: TRBJ2-3; size: NA; D: NA; V: TRBV5-1; CDR3: CASSSHRDPADTQYF; DNA: TGCGCCAGCAGCTCCCACCGGGACCCGGCGGATACGCAGTATTTT
J: TRBJ2-7; size: few; D: TRBD2; V: TRBV2; CDR3: CASSRAGGYREQYF; DNA: TGTGCCAGCAGCCGAGCGGGAGGGTACCGCGAGCAGTACTTC
J: TRBJ2-1; size: NA; D: TRBD1; V: TRBV5-4; CDR3: CASSPQGGDEQFF; DNA: TGTGCCAGCAGCCCACAGGGGGGAGACGAGCAGTTCTTC
J: TRBJ2-2; size: NA; D: NA; V: TRBV7-3; CDR3: CASSSPWGTGELFF; DNA: TGTGCCAGCAGCTCTCCGTGGGGCACCGGGGAGCTGTTTTTT
J: TRBJ2-1; size: NA; D: TRBD2; V: TRBV7-6; CDR3: CASSGREGPSNEQFF; DNA: TGTGCCAGCAGCGGCAGGGAGGGGCCCTCCAATGAGCAGTTCTTC
J: TRBJ2-2; size: NA; D: NA; V: TRBV7-2; CDR3: CASSLDGRTNTGELFF; DNA: TGTGCCAGCAGCTTAGACGGCCGTACGAACACCGGGGAGCTGTTTTTT
J: TRBJ1-2; size: NA; D: NA; V: TRBV6-6; CDR3: CASHLQGSGYTF; DNA: TGTGCCAGCCACCTTCAGGGTAGCGGCTACACCTTC